These 29 T cell receptor beta chains were all obtained from the same sample, sequenced in a study of T cells in Graves' hyperthyroidism and ophthalmopathy. TCR beta CDR3 regions were amplified from RNA. HTBI primers were the set used in a first-round RT-PCR of the TCR CDR3. TCRdb used MiXCR to reprocess the multiplex PCR reads, holding one entry per CDR3 protein. The sample holds roughly 700,000 distinct CDR3 sequences, roughly 17% seen once. The sample comprised blood. The receptor source for this set is a middle-aged man with Graves' hyperthyroidism.

The table lists this clonotype with many counts. The gene calls are TRBV2 and TRBJ2-7, with D perhaps being TRBD1 or TRBD2 (7 bases each). The CDR3 has 15 residues. Trimming stripped 5 bases from V and 4 bases from J, with 18 bases between. Germline V gives CDR1 SNHLY, CDR2 FYNNEI. CDR3 loop: CASSQGGGPAYEQYF. The CDR3, as DNA: TGTGCCAGCAGTCAGGGGGGAGGGCCCGCGTACGAGCAGTACTTC. Filled out from reference TRBV2 and TRBJ2-7, the complete variable domain reads EPEVTQTPSHQVTQMGQEVILRCVPISNHLYFYWYRQILGQKVEFLVSFYNNEISEKSEIFDDQFSVERPDGSNFTLKIRSTKLEDSAMYFCASSQGGGPAYEQYFGPGTRLTVT.

The table lists this clonotype with many counts. The V gene is TRBV7-9, the J gene TRBJ2-1; 12 nucleotides line up with TRBD2. Germline-derived CDR1 and CDR2 are SEHNR and FQNEAQ (reference sequence). CDR3 length equals 15 residues. Unmatched junction bases numbered 7, after V lost 6 bases and J lost 7 bases. The CDR3 reads CASRWTSGIGNEQFF. The DNA for the CDR3 is TGTGCCAGCAGGTGGACTAGCGGGATTGGAAATGAGCAGTTCTTC.

This sequence joins TRBV19 and TRBJ1-5; no clear D gene. Germline V CDR1 and CDR2: LNHDA, SQIVND (reference sequence). Deletions cut 1 base from V and 7 bases from J, with 8 bases between. CDR3 length equals 13 residues. The CDR3 DNA sequence: TGTGCCAGTAGTATAGGTGAAGCCCAGCCCCAGCATTTT. Encoded protein: CASSIGEAQPQHF.

The CDR3 coding sequence is TGTGCCAGCAGCGACTCAGGGGTGACTCCCACTGAAGCTTTCTTT. Protein sequence: CASSDSGVTPTEAFF. The rearrangement links TRBV6-5 to TRBJ1-1; D is perhaps TRBD1 (6 bases). Germline CDR1 and CDR2: MNHEY and SVGAGI. Trimming shortened V by 6 bases and J by 4 bases, and 18 bases separated the two germline ends. This CDR3 is 15 amino acids long.

This clonotype was found many times. The chain employs TRBV11-2 and TRBJ2-2, with 14 bases identical to TRBD2. With 10 bases clipped from V and 2 bases from J, the junction kept 9 bases outside the gene matches. Germline CDR1 and CDR2: SGHAT and FQNNGV. The CDR3 is made up of 17 amino acids. CDR3 sequence reads: CATLTSGRALNTGELFF. CDR3 coding DNA: TGTGCCACGTTGACTAGCGGGAGGGCCCTAAACACCGGGGAGCTGTTTTTT. The entire variable domain, with the rest obtained from reference TRBV11-2 and TRBJ2-2, is as follows: EAGVAQSPRYKIIEKRQSVAFWCNPISGHATLYWYQQILGQGPKLLIQFQNNGVVDDSQLPKDRFSAERLKGVDSTLKIQPAKLEDSAVYLCATLTSGRALNTGELFFGEGSRLTVL.

The chain employs TRBV9 and TRBJ2-1; 8 bases line up with TRBD1. Germline loops: CDR1 SGDLS, CDR2 YYNGEE. The CDR3 is made up of 17 amino acids. V lost 3 bases and J lost 1; bases outside the gene matches: 9. CDR3 bases: TGTGCCAGCAGCGCGAACAGGGGGGCCAAATCCTACAATGAGCAGTTCTTC. This gives the protein CASSANRGAKSYNEQFF.

This clonotype showed up just once. The chain couples TRBV28 to TRBJ1-5; TRBD1 matches at 7 bases. V dropped 5 bases and J dropped 3; count of bases not matched to a gene: 7. Germline values: CDR1 MDHEN, CDR2 SYDVKM. The CDR3 totals 15 residues. The CDR3 reads CASSAGTAVNQPQHF. For the CDR3, the DNA is TGTGCCAGCAGTGCCGGGACAGCGGTCAATCAGCCCCAGCATTTT.

There are a few counts of this clonotype. The chain has TRBV9 and TRBJ2-3, with 7 bases aligning to TRBD2. In germline, CDR1 is SGDLS, CDR2 YYNGEE. CDR3 length: 15 amino acids. V shed 4 bases and J 3 bases; nucleotides not matched to a gene: 8. CDR3 protein: CASSPGGRRTDTQYF. Written as DNA, the CDR3 is TGTGCCAGCAGCCCGGGAGGCCGGAGGACAGATACGCAGTATTTT.

This clonotype was recorded many times. This chain joins TRBV28 and TRBJ2-7; D remains ambiguous. The CDR3 is 13 residues long. V gave up 8 bases and J gave up 3 bases, with 14 bases separating them. Germline V gene data show CDR1 as MDHEN and CDR2 as SYDVKM. This CDR3 is CASEGSHGYEQYF. CDR3 in DNA: TGTGCCAGCGAAGGTTCTCACGGCTACGAGCAGTACTTC.

The chain has TRBV11-2 and TRBJ1-4, with 10 bases lining up with TRBD1. Germline V gene lookup returns CDR1 SGHAT and CDR2 FQNNGV. This CDR3 comprises 20 residues. V shed 4 bases and J 3 bases; nucleotides not matched to a gene: 17. The CDR3: CASSSGWDRGRGRANEKLFF. The DNA for the CDR3 is TGTGCCAGCAGCTCCGGGTGGGACAGGGGCCGCGGGCGGGCTAATGAAAAACTGTTTTTT.

This clonotype was seen ten or more times. This chain joins TRBV6-2 or TRBV6-3 and TRBJ1-5; TRBD1 aligns across 12 bases. J gave up 7 bases and V 0 bases, and 7 bases lay outside the gene matches. The CDR3 has 17 residues. Looked up from germline, CDR1 is MNHEY and CDR2 is SVGEGT. The CDR3 here is CASSYSGTGGIWQPQHF. DNA of the CDR3: TGTGCCAGCAGTTACTCCGGGACAGGGGGCATATGGCAGCCCCAGCATTTT.

This clonotype occurred a few times. The chain uses TRBV7-8 and TRBJ1-5; 7 nucleotides match TRBD1. Germline CDR1 is SGHVS and CDR2 is FQNEAQ. The ends lost 1 base at V and 4 bases at J; junction bases unmatched: 7. This CDR3 has 16 amino acids. In nucleotides, the CDR3 is TGTGCCAGCAGCTTAGTGACAGGGATGGGGAATCAGCCCCAGCATTTT. It yields the protein CASSLVTGMGNQPQHF.

The J gene is TRBJ1-1, the V gene TRBV29-1; the D is unclear. V lost 7 bases and J 6 bases, leaving 12 bases between the germline ends. Germline CDR1 and CDR2: SQVTM and ANQGSEA. This CDR3 contains 11 residues. This CDR3 is CSGDNRSEAFF. The CDR3 DNA follows: TGCAGCGGAGATAACAGATCTGAAGCTTTCTTT. Based on the CDR3 plus reference TRBV29-1 and TRBJ1-1, the full variable domain is SAVISQKPSRDICQRGTSLTIQCQVDSQVTMMFWYRQQPGQSLTLIATANQGSEATYESGFVIDKFPISRPNLTFSTLTVSNMSPEDSSIYLCSGDNRSEAFFGQGTRLTVV.

Of note for this clonotype: A much larger clone lies a single base off, so this may be a read error. This chain uses TRBV10-3 with TRBJ2-1; possible D gene TRBD2, 5 bases. The CDR3 runs to 18 residues. Germline V gene lookup returns CDR1 ENHRY and CDR2 SYGVKD. Trimming removed 2 bases at V and 0 bases at J, with 17 bases between. CDR3 sequence reads: CAISEGGPAVYSYNEQFF. Here the CDR3 DNA reads TGTGCCATCAGTGAGGGAGGACCAGCGGTTTACTCCTACAATGAGCAGTTCTTC.

This clonotype was counted between two and nine times. The chain links TRBV20-1 to TRBJ2-1; D tentatively fits TRBD1 or TRBD2 (5 bases each). The CDR3 has 16 residues. The germline V gene has CDR1 DFQATT and CDR2 SNEGSKA (reference sequence). V was pared by 2 bases and J by 6 bases, with 20 bases between. The CDR3 DNA is TGCAGTGCTAGACCCCTGGGACCGTTTGCACGCAATGAGCAGTTCTTC. It specifies CSARPLGPFARNEQFF.

In its sample, this clonotype was seen many times. J is TRBJ2-2 and V is TRBV20-1; D remains unclear. There are 12 residues in the CDR3. The germline CDR1 and CDR2 sequences are DFQATT and SNEGSKA (reference sequence). V was clipped by 6 bases and J by 3 bases, with 8 bases between them. The CDR3 here is CSAPKDTGELFF. The CDR3 DNA reads as TGCAGTGCGCCTAAAGACACCGGGGAGCTGTTTTTT.

This clonotype has ten or more counts. The genes are TRBV12-3 or TRBV12-4 and TRBJ1-1; 9 nucleotides line up with TRBD1. The CDR3 sequence is 15 residues long. J gave up 5 bases and V 6 bases, and 10 bases lay outside the gene matches. The CDR3, as DNA: TGTGCCAGCAGGGAAACAGGGGGCAAAGGAACTGAAGCTTTCTTT. Translation: CASRETGGKGTEAFF.

This clonotype was observed many times. The chain is built from TRBV12-3 or TRBV12-4 and TRBJ2-7; D possibly matches TRBD1 or TRBD2 (6 bases each). This CDR3 contains 14 residues. V was shortened by 3 bases and J by 7 bases, with 16 bases between the two germline ends. In nucleotides, the CDR3 is TGTGCCAGCAGTTTCCGGGGGCAGAAGGGGGAGCAGTACTTC. Protein product: CASSFRGQKGEQYF.

This clonotype has at least ten counts. CDR3 sequence (DNA): TGTGCCTGGAGTGTTATGGACATTGGCCAGCCCCAGCATTTT. Amino acid sequence: CAWSVMDIGQPQHF. The chain combines TRBV30 with TRBJ1-5; TRBD1 is a possible D gene (5 bases). The V gene's germline CDR1 is GTSNPN and CDR2 SVGIG (reference sequence). The length of the CDR3 is 14 residues. V lost 0 bases, J lost 7 bases, and 13 bases lay in between.

At least ten counts were recorded for this clonotype. The chain combines TRBV29-1 with TRBJ2-3; TRBD2 agrees at 7 bases. Germline CDR1 SQVTM, CDR2 ANQGSEA. Unmatched junction bases numbered 9, after V lost 6 bases and J lost 3 bases. The CDR3 loop spans 14 amino acids. CDR3 DNA: TGCAGCGTCGAAAGCGGGATCTGGACAGATACGCAGTATTTT. This translates into CSVESGIWTDTQYF.

This clonotype came up many times. The rearrangement joins TRBV14 to TRBJ2-1; D is uncertain. CDR1 is SGHDN and CDR2 is FVKESK in the germline V gene. Trimming cost V 0 bases and J 6 bases, with 21 bases left between them. The CDR3 length is 18 residues. CDR3 loop: CASSQEAFLVGIVNEQFF. In DNA, the CDR3 is TGTGCCAGCAGCCAAGAAGCGTTTTTGGTGGGTATAGTCAATGAGCAGTTCTTC.

Regarding this clonotype: A much larger clone differs from this one at a single base, so this may be a read error. No conserved phenylalanine or tryptophan is present at the end of the CDR3, so a read error is the likely explanation. The rearrangement uses TRBV28 and TRBJ2-7; no firm D call. This CDR3 has 14 amino acids. Per germline, CDR1 MDHEN and CDR2 SYDVKM. Trimming removed 6 bases from V and 5 bases from J, with 17 bases in between. This CDR3 reads CASSLMAGLNEQYL. The CDR3 DNA sequence: TGTGCCAGCAGCCTAATGGCCGGTTTGAACGAGCAGTACCTC.

This clonotype was seen many times. The genes are TRBV20-1 and TRBJ2-1; 10 bases match TRBD2. Trimming cost V 8 bases and J 5 bases; bases outside gene matches: 9. Germline lookup yields CDR1 DFQATT and CDR2 SNEGSKA (reference sequence). CDR3 size: 14 residues. CDR3 bases: TGCAGTCGCACCGGGACTAGCGCAAACAATGAGCAGTTCTTC. It yields the protein CSRTGTSANNEQFF.

This clonotype was seen only a few times. The V call is TRBV3-1, the J call TRBJ2-3, with a tentative D call TRBD2 (6 bases). CDR1 and CDR2 (germline): LGHDT, YNNKEL (reference sequence). V was trimmed by 0 bases and J by 7 bases, leaving 17 bases between them. The CDR3 is 16 amino acids. CDR3 sequence reads: CASSQDRAGSRYTQYF. In DNA form, the CDR3 reads TGTGCCAGCAGCCAAGATCGTGCCGGGAGTAGATATACGCAGTATTTT.

This clonotype was counted only a few times. The chain is built from TRBV6-4 and TRBJ2-6; D ambiguous. The CDR3 contains 18 residues. Trimming pared 0 bases from V and 0 bases from J, leaving 12 bases between. Per the germline V gene, CDR1 is MRHNA and CDR2 is SNTAGT. The CDR3, as DNA: TGTGCCAGCAGTGACTCTCTGGGTCTTCTCTCTGGGGCCAACGTCCTGACTTTC. Translation: CASSDSLGLLSGANVLTF.

This clonotype was counted only a few times. CDR3 sequence (DNA): TGCAGTGCCCGAACCCGGACAGGGGCGGGCTACAATCAGCCCCAGCATTTT. This translates into CSARTRTGAGYNQPQHF. This sequence joins TRBV20-1 and TRBJ1-5; 9 nucleotides match TRBD1. This CDR3 has 17 residues. J was trimmed by 3 bases and V by 6 bases; bases with no gene match: 15. Germline values: CDR1 DFQATT, CDR2 SNEGSKA (reference sequence).

Turning to this clonotype: This may be a read error: a much more frequent sequence differs by one nucleotide. The chain combines TRBV12-3 or TRBV12-4 with TRBJ1-1, with 10 nucleotides matching TRBD1. This CDR3 spans 16 amino acids. V lost 6 bases to trimming and J lost 3 bases; unmatched junction nucleotides: 10. In DNA form, the CDR3 reads TGTGCCAGCAGGACCGGGACAGGGGTCATGGACACTGAAGCTTTCTTT. It specifies CASRTGTGVMDTEAFF.

Notes on this clonotype: A read error may be the cause here, since a much bigger clone is one base away. The gene calls are TRBV15 and TRBJ1-6; D unclear. The CDR3 consists of 20 residues. Germline V gene data show CDR1 as LNHNV and CDR2 as YYDKDF (reference sequence). Trimming took off 0 bases at V and 8 bases at J, with 26 bases between the two ends. The DNA of the CDR3 is TGTGCCACCAGCAGAGATTTAGGGAACAGCGGGGAGTTTTGGGATTCACCCCTCCACTTT. Its protein is CATSRDLGNSGEFWDSPLHF.

This clonotype was counted at least ten times. V usage is TRBV12-3 or TRBV12-4 and J usage is TRBJ2-3; TRBD2 agrees at 10 bases. After removal of 3 bases from V and 3 bases from J, the junction contained 6 bases not matched to a gene. The CDR3 is 16 amino acids. For the CDR3, the DNA is TGTGCCAGCAGTTTTCTAGCGGGAGTAGAGACAGATACGCAGTATTTT. Encoded protein: CASSFLAGVETDTQYF.